One and the same sample provided the 32 T cell receptor beta chains below, sequenced in a study of blood T cells in healthy people across ages. A J-beta primer mix and a sample-barcoded 5' primer were used in a second PCR of roughly 6 to 12 cycles. TCRdb passed the 5' RACE reads through MiXCR, listing each CDR3 protein once. The data contain more than 700,000 distinct CDR3 sequences, roughly 46% of them singletons. Specimen: blood. The receptors originated from a man older than 75 in good health.

The chain employs TRBV12-3 or TRBV12-4 and TRBJ2-1, with D unresolved. V was shortened by 6 bases and J by 5 bases, with 11 bases between the two germline ends. This CDR3 contains 13 residues. The CDR3 DNA reads TGTGCCAGCAGGCGTGACCGAAACAATGAGCAGTTCTTC. It translates to CASRRDRNNEQFF.

The gene calls are TRBV6-5 and TRBJ1-4; tentatively, D is TRBD1 (5 bases). The CDR3 sequence is 15 residues long. The ends were cut back, 2 bases at V and 4 bases at J, with 11 bases in the middle. Germline-derived CDR1 and CDR2 are MNHEY and SVGAGI. The CDR3, as DNA: TGTGCCAGCAGTTACACGGATGGGGGTAATGAAAAACTGTTTTTT. Residues: CASSYTDGGNEKLFF.

This clonotype occurred a few times. J is TRBJ1-2 and V is TRBV6-5; 9 bases match TRBD1. The length of the CDR3 is 15 residues. J lost 5 bases, V lost 4 bases, and 8 bases had no gene match. Per germline, CDR1 MNHEY and CDR2 SVGAGI. For the CDR3, the DNA is TGTGCCAGCAGTTCTGGGGGACAGGGAGGGTATGGCTACACCTTC. Its translation is CASSSGGQGGYGYTF.

This chain uses TRBV7-8 with TRBJ2-3; 7 bases line up with TRBD1. V was clipped by 3 bases and J by 5 bases; unmatched bases: 5. CDR1 and CDR2 from the germline V gene are SGHVS and FQNEAQ. The CDR3 loop spans 14 amino acids. This CDR3 reads CASSFPTGEDTQYF. The CDR3, as DNA: TGTGCCAGCAGCTTTCCAACAGGGGAAGATACGCAGTATTTT.

Concerning this clonotype itself: A clone one base away is much larger, so this may be a read error. This chain joins TRBV2 and TRBJ2-7, with D unclear. The V gene's germline CDR1 is SNHLY and CDR2 FYNNEI. The CDR3 length is 10 residues. Trimming removed 5 bases from V and 2 bases from J, with 1 base in between. CDR3 nucleotides: TGTGCCAGCAGTACCTACGAGCAGTACTTC. Protein: CASSTYEQYF.

This clonotype has a handful of counts. The chain links TRBV20-1 to TRBJ2-2; tentatively, D is TRBD1 or TRBD2 (6 bases each). The CDR3 extends over 15 amino acids. Germline CDR1 is DFQATT and CDR2 is SNEGSKA (reference sequence). V gave up 0 bases and J gave up 5 bases, with 13 bases separating them. CDR3 amino acids: CSARDARGRTGELFF. CDR3 coding DNA: TGCAGTGCTAGAGATGCCCGGGGGCGAACCGGGGAGCTGTTTTTT.

The J gene is TRBJ1-2, the V gene TRBV4-3, with TRBD1 matching 10 bases. The CDR3 is 15 residues long. V shed 5 bases and J 8 bases; nucleotides not matched to a gene: 11. Germline loops: CDR1 LGHNA, CDR2 YSLEER. The CDR3 spells CASSRDRGSSIGYTF. CDR3 sequence (DNA): TGCGCCAGCAGCAGGGACAGGGGTTCTTCCATCGGCTACACCTTC.

The rearrangement joins TRBV24-1 to TRBJ2-3; D is perhaps TRBD1 (6 bases). CDR3 length equals 14 residues. In germline, CDR1 is KGHDR, CDR2 SFDVKD. The ends were cut back, 4 bases at V and 4 bases at J, with 11 bases in the middle. CDR3 nucleotide sequence: TGTGCCACCAGTGACCCTGACAGGCCAGATACGCAGTATTTT. It translates to CATSDPDRPDTQYF.

J is TRBJ2-5 and V is TRBV4-2, with a tentative D call TRBD2 (5 bases). V lost 3 bases and J 11 bases, leaving 19 bases between the germline ends. CDR1 is LGHNA, CDR2 YNFKEQ, per germline. The CDR3 has 14 amino acids. CDR3 coding DNA: TGTGCCAGCAGCCAGTCTACGGGGTACAATGAGCAGTACTTC. It yields the protein CASSQSTGYNEQYF.

In DNA, the CDR3 is TGTGCCAGCAGCTCACGGGTGGTCGGGTTCACAGATACGCAGTATTTT. Amino acid sequence: CASSSRVVGFTDTQYF. V gene TRBV11-2 combines with J gene TRBJ2-3; D is unclear. The CDR3 covers 16 residues. Germline CDR1 SGHAT, CDR2 FQNNGV. V lost 4 bases and J 2 bases, leaving 16 bases between the germline ends.

The rearrangement links TRBV6-2 or TRBV6-3 to TRBJ2-3; 7 bases match TRBD1. Losses at the gene ends were 3 bases for V and 4 bases for J; bases not matched to a gene: 7. CDR3 length: 15 residues. CDR1 and CDR2 from the germline V gene are MNHEY and SVGEGT. CDR3 coding DNA: TGTGCCAGCAGTTATGGGACAGCGAGGTCAGATACGCAGTATTTT. Amino acids: CASSYGTARSDTQYF.

J is TRBJ2-7 and V is TRBV5-1; TRBD1 matches 11 bases. The CDR3 has 18 amino acids. Germline-derived CDR1 and CDR2 are SGHRS and YFSETQ. Unmatched junction bases numbered 15, after V lost 4 bases and J lost 3 bases. The CDR3 DNA follows: TGCGCCAGCAGCGTGTCCGGGACAGGGGGTACCGTATTCTACGAGCAGTACTTC. It yields the protein CASSVSGTGGTVFYEQYF.

This clonotype was seen only once. V and J are TRBV7-9 and TRBJ2-5, with TRBD1 as a possible D gene (6 bases). This CDR3 contains 14 residues. V shed 4 bases and J shed 5 bases, with 14 bases lying between them. Germline V CDR1 and CDR2: SEHNR, FQNEAQ (reference sequence). This CDR3 is CASSSDRRSETQYF. CDR3 DNA sequence: TGTGCCAGCAGCTCGGACAGACGTAGTGAGACCCAGTACTTC.

This clonotype was recorded a few times. The V and J genes are TRBV7-2 and TRBJ2-7; 7 bases agree with TRBD1. The CDR3 contains 15 residues. CDR1 is SGHTA, CDR2 FQGNSA, per germline. The trim removed 3 bases at V and 2 bases at J, leaving 7 bases unmatched. The CDR3 DNA reads TGTGCCAGCAGCTTGACAGGGATGGGAGCCTACGAGCAGTACTTC. This codes for CASSLTGMGAYEQYF.

The table lists this clonotype with a few counts. This chain links TRBV30 with TRBJ2-1; D not certain. The ends were cut back, 2 bases at V and 0 bases at J, with 8 bases in the middle. From germline, CDR1 is GTSNPN and CDR2 SVGIG (reference sequence). The length of the CDR3 is 14 residues. The CDR3 DNA sequence: TGTGCCTGGAGTATCCCGTACTCCTACAATGAGCAGTTCTTC. It codes for CAWSIPYSYNEQFF.

This clonotype has just a few counts. The V and J genes are TRBV9 and TRBJ2-1; D gene uncertain. CDR3 length: 14 amino acids. Trimming took off 6 bases at V and 4 bases at J, with 14 bases between the two ends. Germline V gene lookup returns CDR1 SGDLS and CDR2 YYNGEE. CDR3 sequence: CASNPEVAYNEQFF. The CDR3 nucleotides read TGTGCCAGCAACCCAGAGGTCGCATACAATGAGCAGTTCTTC.

This clonotype was seen more than once but under ten times. The chain is built from TRBV9 and TRBJ2-5; D could derive from TRBD1 or TRBD2 (5 bases each). The germline V gene encodes CDR1 SGDLS and CDR2 YYNGEE. CDR3 length equals 14 residues. V lost 2 bases, J lost 2 bases, and 10 bases lay in between. In nucleotides, the CDR3 is TGTGCCAGCAGCGTCGGGACCAATCAAGAGACCCAGTACTTC. Residues: CASSVGTNQETQYF.

This chain connects TRBV29-1 to TRBJ1-2; D unresolved. The V end lost 5 bases, the J end lost 1 base, and 11 bases lay between the germline ends. In germline, CDR1 is SQVTM, CDR2 ANQGSEA. CDR3 length: 13 residues. The CDR3 sequence is CSVSSTDNYGYTF. The CDR3 DNA follows: TGCAGCGTTTCGTCCACAGATAACTATGGCTACACCTTC.

This clonotype came up once. V gene TRBV3-1 combines with J gene TRBJ2-2, with 14 bases lining up with TRBD2. The V gene's germline CDR1 is LGHDT and CDR2 YNNKEL (reference sequence). The CDR3 totals 20 residues. J gave up 1 base and V 4 bases, and 11 bases lay outside the gene matches. CDR3 DNA: TGTGCCAGCAGCCCGCTGGTAGGGACTAGCGGGGGCCTGAACACCGGGGAGCTGTTTTTT. Translating it yields CASSPLVGTSGGLNTGELFF.

J is TRBJ1-5 and V is TRBV19, with D hard to call. This CDR3 comprises 13 residues. Germline V lookup: CDR1 LNHDA, CDR2 SQIVND (reference sequence). Trimming removed 6 bases from V and 6 bases from J, with 12 bases in between. The CDR3 nucleotides read TGTGCCAGTAGCGAGGGTTTTGGTCAGCCCCAGCATTTT. Residues: CASSEGFGQPQHF.

The chain joins TRBV4-1 to TRBJ2-3; 11 positions agree with TRBD2. The trim removed 1 base at V and 2 bases at J, leaving 5 bases unmatched. The CDR3 length is 17 residues. The germline V gene encodes CDR1 MGHRA and CDR2 YSYEKL. The CDR3 region is CASSQAPSGGHTDTQYF. CDR3 sequence (DNA): TGCGCCAGCAGCCAAGCCCCTAGCGGGGGGCACACAGATACGCAGTATTTT.

This clonotype has only a few counts. The J gene is TRBJ2-7, the V gene TRBV10-3; D may be TRBD1 (5 bases). Trimming removed 0 bases from V and 2 bases from J, with 14 bases in between. This CDR3 comprises 16 residues. From germline, CDR1 is ENHRY and CDR2 SYGVKD. CDR3 amino acids: CAISESGARYPYEQYF. Here the CDR3 DNA reads TGTGCCATCAGTGAGTCTGGGGCCAGGTACCCCTACGAGCAGTACTTC.

This clonotype was observed a handful of times. This chain links TRBV7-9 with TRBJ1-1; the match to TRBD1 covers 8 bases. V lost 5 bases to trimming and J lost 1 base; unmatched junction nucleotides: 12. CDR1 is SEHNR, CDR2 FQNEAQ, per germline (reference sequence). The CDR3 spans 17 residues. The CDR3 DNA reads as TGTGCCAGCAGCCCTACAGGGGGAGCTTTCCGGAACACTGAAGCTTTCTTT. Translating it yields CASSPTGGAFRNTEAFF.

The genes are TRBV10-3 and TRBJ1-5; 7 bases line up with TRBD1. Germline V gives CDR1 ENHRY, CDR2 SYGVKD. Unmatched junction bases numbered 10, after V lost 11 bases and J lost 3 bases. This CDR3 contains 14 residues. CDR3 sequence reads: CASRTGLSNQPQHF. The DNA of the CDR3 is TGTGCCTCAAGGACAGGTCTGTCCAATCAGCCCCAGCATTTT.

This clonotype showed up just a few times. The CDR3 region is CASSFGDRMLYGYTF. In DNA form, the CDR3 reads TGTGCCAGCAGCTTTGGGGACAGAATGCTCTATGGCTACACCTTC. This chain uses TRBV5-4 with TRBJ1-2, with 7 bases matching TRBD1. Germline V gene lookup returns CDR1 SGHNT and CDR2 YYREEE (reference sequence). The CDR3 is 15 residues long. The trim removed 2 bases at V and 4 bases at J, leaving 8 bases unmatched.

This CDR3 is CASSLDRGSTEAFF. CDR3 sequence (DNA): TGTGCCAGCTCACTAGACAGGGGTAGCACTGAAGCTTTCTTT. The chain carries TRBV18 and TRBJ1-1, with TRBD1 identical over 8 bases. Looked up from germline, CDR1 is KGHSH and CDR2 is LQKENI. The CDR3 covers 14 residues. Trimming at V came to 4 bases and at J to 4 bases, leaving 5 bases not matched to a gene.

J is TRBJ2-1 and V is TRBV5-1; TRBD2 is a possible D gene (6 bases). Germline loops: CDR1 SGHRS, CDR2 YFSETQ. This CDR3 has 13 amino acids. V lost 2 bases and J 12 bases, leaving 15 bases between the germline ends. As DNA, the CDR3 is TGCGCCAGCAGCTTTGGTGTGGAGGGCCGGCAGTTCTTC. Amino acid sequence: CASSFGVEGRQFF.

This clonotype came up a few times. The chain links TRBV20-1 to TRBJ1-4; 8 bases match TRBD1. CDR3 length: 13 residues. With V trimmed by 5 bases and J by 5 bases, 4 bases remained unmatched. From germline, CDR1 is DFQATT and CDR2 SNEGSKA (reference sequence). CDR3 loop: CSARRTGNEKLFF. Written as DNA, the CDR3 is TGCAGTGCTCGAAGGACAGGGAATGAAAAACTGTTTTTT.

This clonotype was recorded a few times. The chain employs TRBV28 and TRBJ2-1, with 7 bases fitting TRBD2. V was pared by 2 bases and J by 9 bases, with 16 bases of the junction left unmatched. CDR1 and CDR2 from the germline V gene are MDHEN and SYDVKM. The CDR3 has 17 residues. The CDR3 DNA sequence: TGTGCCAGCAGTTTAAGGGGAGCGGGGAAAAAGCCTGTTGAGCAGTTCTTC. Residues: CASSLRGAGKKPVEQFF.

This clonotype came up a few times. The chain is built from TRBV20-1 and TRBJ2-3, with D perhaps matching TRBD2 (6 bases). Trimming removed 1 base at V and 1 base at J, with 9 bases between. CDR3 size: 14 residues. Germline loops: CDR1 DFQATT, CDR2 SNEGSKA (reference sequence). The CDR3 bases are TGCAGTGCTAGAGCGACGGGAGGCACAGATACGCAGTATTTT. Amino acids: CSARATGGTDTQYF.

This clonotype was recorded a few times. The genes are TRBV21-1 and TRBJ2-5; TRBD1, as called in the table, went unchecked against the DNA. TRBV21-1 is flagged as a pseudogene. This CDR3 is built from 18 residues. The CDR3 nucleotides are TGTGCCAGCAGCCTTACCGGATGGGACAGGGGACATCAAGAGACCCAGTACTTC. This translates into CASSLTGWDRGHQETQYF.

The rearrangement joins TRBV6-5 to TRBJ2-3, with D uncertain. Trimming cost V 4 bases and J 5 bases, with 10 bases left between them. Per germline, CDR1 MNHEY and CDR2 SVGAGI. The CDR3 has 13 residues. The DNA for the CDR3 is TGTGCCAGCAGTTCGCCGTCATTAGATACGCAGTATTTT. Protein: CASSSPSLDTQYF.